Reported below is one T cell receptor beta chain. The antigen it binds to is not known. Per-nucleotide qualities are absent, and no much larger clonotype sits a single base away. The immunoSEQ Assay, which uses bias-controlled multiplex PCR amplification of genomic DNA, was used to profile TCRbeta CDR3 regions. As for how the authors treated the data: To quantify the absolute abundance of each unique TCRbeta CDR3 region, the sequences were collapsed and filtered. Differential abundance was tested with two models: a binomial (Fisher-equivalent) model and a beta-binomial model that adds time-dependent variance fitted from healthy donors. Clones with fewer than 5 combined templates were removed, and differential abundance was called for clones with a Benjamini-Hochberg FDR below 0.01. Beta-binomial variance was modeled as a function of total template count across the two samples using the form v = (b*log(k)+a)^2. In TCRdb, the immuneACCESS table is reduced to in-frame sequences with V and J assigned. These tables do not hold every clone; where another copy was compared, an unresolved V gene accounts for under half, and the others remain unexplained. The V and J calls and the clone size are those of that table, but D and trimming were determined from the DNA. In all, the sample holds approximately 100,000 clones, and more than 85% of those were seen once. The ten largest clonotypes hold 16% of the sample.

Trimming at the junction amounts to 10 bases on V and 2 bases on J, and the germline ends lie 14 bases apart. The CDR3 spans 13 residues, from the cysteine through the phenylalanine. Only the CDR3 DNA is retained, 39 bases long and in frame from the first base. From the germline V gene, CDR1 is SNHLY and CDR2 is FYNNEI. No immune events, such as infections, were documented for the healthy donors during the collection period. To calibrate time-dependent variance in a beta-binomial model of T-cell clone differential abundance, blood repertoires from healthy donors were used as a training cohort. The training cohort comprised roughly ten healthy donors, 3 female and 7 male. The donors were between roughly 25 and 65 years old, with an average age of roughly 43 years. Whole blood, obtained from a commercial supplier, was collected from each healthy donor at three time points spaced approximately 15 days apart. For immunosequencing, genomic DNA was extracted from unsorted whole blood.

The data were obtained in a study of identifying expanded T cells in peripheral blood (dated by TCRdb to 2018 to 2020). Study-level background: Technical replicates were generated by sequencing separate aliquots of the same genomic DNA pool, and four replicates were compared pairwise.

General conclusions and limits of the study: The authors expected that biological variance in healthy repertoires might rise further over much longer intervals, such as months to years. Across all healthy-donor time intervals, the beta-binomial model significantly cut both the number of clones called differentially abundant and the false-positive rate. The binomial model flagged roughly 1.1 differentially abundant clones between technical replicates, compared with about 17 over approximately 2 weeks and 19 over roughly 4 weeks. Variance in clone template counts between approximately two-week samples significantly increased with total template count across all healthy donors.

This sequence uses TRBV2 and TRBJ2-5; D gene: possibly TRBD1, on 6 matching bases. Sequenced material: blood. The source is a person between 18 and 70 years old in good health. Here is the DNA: TGTGCCACCCTGATAGGACAGCAAGAGACCCAGTACTTC. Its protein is CATLIGQQETQYF.